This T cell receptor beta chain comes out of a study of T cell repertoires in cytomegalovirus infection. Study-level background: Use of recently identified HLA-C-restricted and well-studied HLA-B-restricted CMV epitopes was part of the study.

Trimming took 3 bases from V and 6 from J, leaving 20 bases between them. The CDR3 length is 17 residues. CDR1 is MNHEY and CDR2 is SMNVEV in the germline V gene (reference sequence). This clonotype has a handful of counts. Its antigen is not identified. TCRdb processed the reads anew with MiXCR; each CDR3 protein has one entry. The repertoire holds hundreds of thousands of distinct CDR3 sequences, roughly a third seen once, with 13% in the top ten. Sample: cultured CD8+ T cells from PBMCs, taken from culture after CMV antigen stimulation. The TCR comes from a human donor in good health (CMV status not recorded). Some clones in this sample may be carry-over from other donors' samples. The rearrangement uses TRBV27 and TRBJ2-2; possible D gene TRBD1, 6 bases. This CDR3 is CASSFGRGALGPGELFF. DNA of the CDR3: TGTGCCAGCAGTTTCGGCAGGGGAGCTCTGGGCCCCGGGGAGCTGTTTTTT.